Listed below are T cell receptor beta chains from one sample, sequenced in a study of T cells in tumors after PD-1 blockade. Libraries were prepared by immunoSEQ multiplex PCR; TCRdb keeps only in-frame clonotypes and omits some of them. This sample has about 15,000 clones, with around 80% found just once. Here the sequenced sample was PBMCs, taken after anti-PD-1 treatment. Source of these receptors: a human donor with basal cell carcinoma. The CDR3 runs from the conserved cysteine through the conserved F or W. D genes are given only for firm matches. Clone size is shown for a subset of rows, as once, few, many or a class of expanded clone.

V gene	D gene	clone size	J gene	CDR3 protein	CDR3 DNA
TRBV20-1	TRBD1	.	TRBJ2-7	CSANDGTGSEQYF	TGCAGTGCTAATGACGGGACAGGGTCCGAGCAGTACTTC
TRBV27	.	.	TRBJ1-6	CASSSTTHPSSPLHF	TGTGCCAGCAGCTCTACTACCCACCCCAGTTCACCCCTCCACTTT
TRBV6-5	.	once	TRBJ2-7	CASSIESSYEQYF	TGTGCCAGCAGTATTGAGAGCTCCTACGAGCAGTACTTC
TRBV3-1/TRBV3-2	.	.	TRBJ1-6	CASSPARTTYPHF	TGTGCCAGCAGCCCAGCGAGGACCACCTACCCCCACTTT
TRBV30	.	.	TRBJ1-3	CAWQTGNSGNTIYF	TGTGCCTGGCAAACAGGAAACTCTGGAAACACCATATATTTT
TRBV4-3	.	.	TRBJ2-7	CASSQDLRYEQYF	TGCGCCAGCAGCCAAGACCTAAGGTACGAGCAGTACTTC
TRBV6-5	TRBD2	.	TRBJ2-5	CASRFAGGPRETQYF	TGTGCCAGCAGGTTTGCGGGGGGGCCGAGAGAGACCCAGTACTTC
TRBV12-3/TRBV12-4	.	.	TRBJ2-7	CASSSSSSYEQYF	TGTGCCAGCAGTTCCTCTTCATCCTACGAGCAGTACTTC
TRBV6-1	TRBD2	.	TRBJ2-5	CASSAILLAGQETQYF	TGTGCCAGCAGTGCCATTCTCTTAGCGGGTCAAGAGACCCAGTACTTC
TRBV7-6	TRBD1	.	TRBJ1-2	CASSLGQGTGYTF	TGTGCCAGCAGCTTAGGACAGGGTACCGGCTACACCTTC
TRBV9	.	.	TRBJ2-3	CASSVFGGGPADTQYF	TGTGCCAGCAGCGTATTTGGAGGGGGGCCGGCAGATACGCAGTATTTT
TRBV7-9	.	.	TRBJ1-1	CASSSFLRDTEAFF	TGTGCCAGCAGCTCCTTTCTCAGGGACACTGAAGCTTTCTTT
TRBV3-1/TRBV3-2	.	.	TRBJ2-5	CASSQAWSGSKGTQYF	TGTGCCAGCAGCCAAGCATGGAGCGGTTCCAAAGGGACCCAGTACTTC
TRBV29-1	TRBD1	.	TRBJ1-2	CSAGTGQGYTF	TGCAGCGCGGGGACAGGGCAAGGCTACACCTTC
TRBV7-2	TRBD1	.	TRBJ2-2	CASIGTGGTGELFF	TGTGCCAGCATCGGGACAGGGGGCACCGGGGAGCTGTTTTTT
TRBV7-2	.	.	TRBJ1-5	CASSLSWGPNQPQHF	TGTGCCAGCAGCTTATCATGGGGGCCCAATCAGCCCCAGCATTTT
TRBV4-3	.	.	TRBJ2-3	CASSLKARGFTDTQYF	TGCGCCAGCAGCCTAAAAGCCAGGGGATTCACAGATACGCAGTATTTT
TRBV6-6	TRBD1	large	TRBJ1-2	CATSPIETGRVDGYTF	TGTGCCACCAGCCCTATTGAGACAGGGAGGGTTGATGGCTACACCTTC
TRBV2	TRBD2	.	TRBJ2-1	CASCHGGARAGSSYNEQFF	TGTGCCAGCTGTCACGGGGGGGCGCGGGCGGGGAGCTCCTACAATGAGCAGTTCTTC
TRBV2	.	.	TRBJ1-2	CASRLGVGGLGYTF	TGTGCCAGCAGGCTGGGGGTGGGGGGCCTTGGCTACACCTTC
TRBV28	.	.	TRBJ2-2	CASSFFSAGELFF	TGTGCCAGCAGTTTCTTTTCGGCCGGGGAGCTGTTTTTT
TRBV7-3	TRBD2	.	TRBJ2-1	CASSLTAREFDEQFF	TGTGCCAGCAGCTTAACGGCGCGGGAGTTCGATGAGCAGTTCTTC
TRBV3-1/TRBV3-2	TRBD1	.	TRBJ2-7	CASSPLTGAFYEQYF	TGTGCCAGCAGCCCCCTGACAGGGGCGTTTTACGAGCAGTACTTC
TRBV9	.	.	TRBJ2-7	CASSGGWDGSYEQYF	TGTGCCAGCAGCGGTGGATGGGACGGATCCTACGAGCAGTACTTC
TRBV5-4	TRBD1	.	TRBJ1-1	CASSSGGQGPREAFF	TGTGCCAGCAGCTCGGGGGGACAGGGGCCCCGCGAAGCTTTCTTT
TRBV6-6	TRBD1	.	TRBJ1-2	CASSYDRGLGGYTF	TGTGCCAGCAGTTACGACAGGGGGCTCGGGGGCTACACCTTC
TRBV2	.	.	TRBJ1-2	CASRALSGPNGYTF	.
TRBV5-5	.	.	TRBJ2-5	CASLQGFQETQYF	TGTGCCAGCCTCCAGGGGTTCCAAGAGACCCAGTACTTC
TRBV20-1	TRBD1	.	TRBJ1-2	CSASYGQVTLGNYGYTF	TGCAGTGCTAGTTACGGACAGGTGACCCTCGGCAACTATGGCTACACCTTC
TRBV27	.	.	TRBJ2-1	CASSLSGTANEQFF	TGTGCCAGCAGTTTATCCGGGACGGCCAATGAGCAGTTCTTC
TRBV2	TRBD2	.	TRBJ2-1	CACCDGWGREGSSYNEQFF	TGTGCCTGCTGTGACGGGTGGGGGCGGGAGGGGAGCTCCTACAATGAGCAGTTCTTC
TRBV28	.	.	TRBJ2-3	CASRLAFGPDTQYF	TGTGCCAGCAGACTAGCTTTCGGTCCAGATACGCAGTATTTT
TRBV5-4	.	.	TRBJ2-3	CASSLAGGDTQYF	TGTGCCAGCAGCTTGGCCGGCGGAGATACGCAGTATTTT
TRBV28	.	.	TRBJ2-1	CASTSLGENYNEQFF	TGTGCCAGCACCTCCTTAGGGGAGAACTACAATGAGCAGTTCTTC
TRBV7-2	TRBD2	.	TRBJ2-3	CASSLISLAGGPTDTQYF	TGTGCCAGCAGCTTAATTAGCCTAGCGGGAGGCCCCACAGATACGCAGTATTTT
TRBV7-3	.	.	TRBJ1-4	CASSPGEAVGEKLFF	TGTGCCAGCAGCCCCGGGGAGGCGGTGGGTGAAAAACTGTTTTTT
TRBV7-2	.	.	TRBJ1-6	CASSHQLYNSPLHF	TGTGCCAGCAGCCATCAACTCTATAATTCACCCCTCCACTTT
TRBV7-9	.	few	TRBJ2-1	CASSLLQGGDEQFF	TGTGCCAGCAGCTTACTTCAGGGAGGCGATGAGCAGTTCTTC
TRBV27	TRBD1	.	TRBJ2-7	CASSSLRQGRNEQYF	TGTGCCAGCAGTTCCCTCCGACAGGGACGGAACGAGCAGTACTTC
TRBV3-1/TRBV3-2	TRBD2	once	TRBJ2-5	CASRSAGGGQETQYF	TGTGCCAGCAGGTCCGCGGGAGGCGGCCAAGAGACCCAGTACTTC
TRBV7-3	TRBD1	.	TRBJ2-3	CASSPTGGQGRDTQYF	TGTGCCAGCAGCCCCACTGGAGGACAGGGTAGAGATACGCAGTATTTT
TRBV10-3	.	.	TRBJ2-3	CAISDREQTDTQYF	TGTGCCATCAGTGACAGGGAGCAAACAGATACGCAGTATTTT
TRBV2	.	.	TRBJ2-1	CPSCQGGAGAGSSYNEQFF	TGTCCCAGCTGTCAGGGGGGGGCGGGGGCGGGGAGCTCCTACAATGAGCAGTTCTTC
TRBV19	TRBD1	.	TRBJ1-1	CASSTGQMNTEAFF	TGTGCCAGTAGTACGGGACAGATGAACACTGAAGCTTTCTTT
TRBV10-3	TRBD1	.	TRBJ2-7	CAISDRGQFYEQYF	TGTGCCATCAGCGACAGGGGCCAGTTTTACGAGCAGTACTTC
TRBV4-1	.	.	TRBJ2-7	CASSQDSRQGRTWLYEQYF	TGCGCCAGCAGCCAAGATTCCAGGCAAGGACGTACATGGCTCTACGAGCAGTACTTC
TRBV24-1	TRBD1	.	TRBJ2-3	CATSVDRGGTDTQYF	TGTGCCACCAGTGTCGACAGGGGGGGCACAGATACGCAGTATTTT
TRBV19	TRBD1	.	TRBJ2-6	CASVAQGASGANVLTF	TGTGCCTCAGTCGCCCAGGGGGCAAGCGGGGCCAACGTCCTGACTTTC
TRBV12-3/TRBV12-4	.	.	TRBJ2-7	CASSLDQGSEQYF	TGTGCCAGCAGTTTAGACCAGGGCAGCGAGCAGTACTTC
TRBV29-1	TRBD1	large	TRBJ2-7	CSVTLGDRGSYEQYF	TGCAGCGTAACGCTCGGGGACAGAGGCTCCTACGAGCAGTACTTC
TRBV20-1	TRBD2	.	TRBJ2-5	CSASGSGGLRETQYF	TGCAGTGCTAGTGGGAGCGGGGGACTTCGAGAGACCCAGTACTTC
TRBV5-1	.	.	TRBJ1-3	CASRNNPDGTIYF	TGCGCCAGCAGGAATAACCCCGATGGCACCATATATTTT
TRBV28	TRBD2	few	TRBJ2-4	CASSPAIRAGGWKNIQYF	TGTGCCAGCAGCCCCGCCATCCGGGCGGGAGGGTGGAAAAACATTCAGTACTTC
TRBV6-5	TRBD1	.	TRBJ2-2	CASSYSGRGRTGELFF	TGTGCCAGCAGTTACTCTGGCAGGGGGCGCACCGGGGAGCTGTTTTTT
TRBV5-1	TRBD2	.	TRBJ2-3	CASTISGASGYTDTQYF	TGCGCCAGCACCATCTCTGGGGCTAGCGGGTATACAGATACGCAGTATTTT